The 24 T cell receptor beta chains below all came from one sample that was sequenced in a study of control samples from healthy donors and cancer patients. Assay: immunoSEQ multiplex PCR; the TCRdb copy retains only in-frame clones and omits some. The table records around 170,000 clones, roughly nine tenths of them present only once. The sequenced sample consisted of blood. These receptors originate from a man aged 25-45 years in good health.

This rearrangement joins TRBV14 to TRBJ1-1; 7 bases align to TRBD1. Germline V gives CDR1 SGHDN, CDR2 FVKESK. The J segment lost 10 bases and the V segment lost 6 bases, leaving 8 bases of the junction unmatched. This CDR3 has 12 amino acids. The CDR3 bases are TGTGCCAGCAGTCGACAGGGAATCTCAGCTTTCTTT. Translated, it gives CASSRQGISAFF.

The chain recombines TRBV27 with TRBJ2-1; 10 bases agree with TRBD1. This CDR3 spans 15 amino acids. CDR1 MNHEY and CDR2 SMNVEV come from the germline V gene (reference sequence). V gave up 5 bases and J gave up 2 bases; unmatched junction bases: 3. CDR3: CASSGTGATYNEQFF. For the CDR3, the DNA is TGTGCCAGCAGTGGGACAGGGGCGACCTACAATGAGCAGTTCTTC.

The V gene is TRBV6-4, the J gene TRBJ2-1; 11 bases agree with TRBD2. The germline V gene has CDR1 MRHNA and CDR2 SNTAGT. The CDR3 has 16 residues. V trimming: 6 bases; J trimming: 7 bases; junction bases outside the gene matches: 11. CDR3: CASSNLAGGFGNEQFF. DNA for the CDR3: TGTGCCAGCAGCAACCTAGCGGGGGGCTTTGGGAATGAGCAGTTCTTC.

CDR3: CAWRGDTYEQYF. The CDR3 coding sequence is TGTGCCTGGAGGGGTGACACCTACGAGCAGTACTTC. The chain joins TRBV30 to TRBJ2-7; D uncertain. The V end was cut by 3 bases, the J end by 2 bases, with 8 bases between. The CDR3 runs to 12 residues. Germline CDR1 reads GTSNPN; CDR2 reads SVGIG (reference sequence). Full variable domain (missing parts from reference TRBV30 and TRBJ2-7): SQTIHQWPATLVQPVGSPLSLECTVEGTSNPNLYWYRQAAGRGLQLLFYSVGIGQISSEVPQNLSASRPQDRQFILSSKKLLLSDSGFYLCAWRGDTYEQYFGPGTRLTVT.

For this clone: This sample includes further DNA sequences coding for the same CDR3. This chain uses TRBV24-1 with TRBJ1-5; 8 bases fit TRBD1. Germline loops: CDR1 KGHDR, CDR2 SFDVKD. The CDR3 spans 16 residues. The trim removed 4 bases at V and 2 bases at J, leaving 6 bases unmatched. CDR3 loop: CATSDPGQGGNQPQHF. The CDR3 region has the DNA TGTGCCACCAGTGACCCCGGACAGGGCGGCAATCAGCCCCAGCATTTT.

The rearrangement uses TRBV5-8 and TRBJ2-3; D perhaps matches TRBD1 (5 bases). Germline CDR1 is SGHTS and CDR2 is YDEGEE. This CDR3 is built from 13 residues. V was shortened by 0 bases and J by 4 bases, with 6 bases between the two germline ends. The CDR3 DNA sequence: TGTGCCAGCAGCTTGGGGGGCCCAGATACGCAGTATTTT. Residues: CASSLGGPDTQYF. Full variable domain (rest looked up from reference TRBV5-8 and TRBJ2-3): EAGVTQSPTHLIKTRGQQATLRCSPISGHTSVYWYQQALGLGLQFLLWYDEGEERNRGNFPPRFSGRQFPNYSSELNVNALELEDSALYLCASSLGGPDTQYFGPGTRLTVL.

The rearrangement joins TRBV5-4 to TRBJ2-1, with TRBD1 matching 7 bases. In germline, CDR1 is SGHNT, CDR2 YYREEE (reference sequence). The CDR3 length is 12 residues. After removal of 3 bases from V and 7 bases from J, the junction contained 1 base not matched to a gene. The CDR3 loop is CASSSGGNEQFF. For the CDR3, the DNA is TGTGCCAGCAGCTCAGGGGGTAATGAGCAGTTCTTC.

CDR3 DNA sequence: TGCGCCAGCAGTGGTCCGGGACTCCCCGAAGACTACACCTTC. Its protein is CASSGPGLPEDYTF. V and J are TRBV10-2 and TRBJ1-2; D is perhaps TRBD1 (5 bases). CDR3 length equals 14 residues. The germline CDR1 and CDR2 sequences are WSHSY and SAAADI. Trimming pared 4 bases from V and 10 bases from J, leaving 19 bases between.

The chain joins TRBV12-3 or TRBV12-4 to TRBJ1-5; D unclear. Trimming removed 4 bases from V and 4 bases from J, with 8 bases in between. This CDR3 comprises 13 residues. The CDR3 loop is CASSSDGNQPQHF. The CDR3 region has the DNA TGTGCCAGCAGTTCGGACGGTAATCAGCCCCAGCATTTT.

The chain recombines TRBV7-9 with TRBJ2-2; D ambiguous. This CDR3 has 14 amino acids. Trimming stripped 0 bases from V and 5 bases from J, with 7 bases between. Per germline, CDR1 SEHNR and CDR2 FQNEAQ (reference sequence). The CDR3 nucleotides read TGTGCCAGCAGCTTAGCGGCCACTACCGGGGAGCTGTTTTTT. This translates into CASSLAATTGELFF.

CDR3 sequence: CASSLLFQGRVRGTEAFF. As DNA, the CDR3 is TGTGCCAGCAGCTTACTTTTCCAGGGAAGAGTTAGAGGCACTGAAGCTTTCTTT. V is TRBV7-8 and J is TRBJ1-1, with D maybe TRBD1 (5 bases). CDR3 length: 18 residues. Trimming took off 2 bases at V and 4 bases at J, with 23 bases between the two ends. CDR1 SGHVS and CDR2 FQNEAQ come from the germline V gene.

The V call is TRBV4-1, the J call TRBJ2-7, with 8 nucleotides matching TRBD1. Germline-derived CDR1 and CDR2 are MGHRA and YSYEKL. This CDR3 is 12 amino acids long. V lost 10 bases, J lost 2 bases, and 4 bases stayed unmatched. The CDR3, as DNA: TGCGCCACCTCGGACAGGGCCTACGAGCAGTACTTC. It specifies CATSDRAYEQYF.

The rearrangement links TRBV29-1 to TRBJ2-5; a weak D match, TRBD2 (5 bases). The CDR3 runs to 13 residues. Trimming cost V 4 bases and J 6 bases, with 15 bases left between them. Looked up from germline, CDR1 is SQVTM and CDR2 is ANQGSEA. DNA of the CDR3: TGCAGCGTTGCCTCCGGGGAACTGAAGACCCAGTACTTC. Protein sequence: CSVASGELKTQYF.

The genes are TRBV9 and TRBJ1-6; maybe TRBD1 (5 bases). The CDR3 runs to 17 residues. Germline-derived CDR1 and CDR2 are SGDLS and YYNGEE. Trimming removed 3 bases from V and 4 bases from J, with 17 bases in between. The CDR3 DNA reads as TGTGCCAGCAGCGCGGAGCCGGGACTTAAATATAATTCACCCCTCCACTTT. Amino acid sequence: CASSAEPGLKYNSPLHF.

A single count supports this clone. V is TRBV6-5 and J is TRBJ1-5; D possibly corresponds to TRBD1 (6 bases). This CDR3 contains 14 residues. The germline CDR1 and CDR2 sequences are MNHEY and SVGAGI. Trimming pared 6 bases from V and 5 bases from J, leaving 14 bases between. In nucleotides, the CDR3 is TGTGCCAGCAGCCTCAGGAGGGGGGATCAGCCCCAGCATTTT. Protein sequence: CASSLRRGDQPQHF.

V is TRBV7-9 and J is TRBJ2-1, with no clear D. Trimming removed 5 bases from V and 4 bases from J, with 12 bases in between. Germline lookup yields CDR1 SEHNR and CDR2 FQNEAQ (reference sequence). The CDR3 runs to 14 residues. CDR3: CASSRGNLYNEQFF. CDR3 nucleotide sequence: TGTGCCAGCAGCCGCGGCAATCTTTACAATGAGCAGTTCTTC.

This chain links TRBV5-1 with TRBJ2-3, with unresolved D. The CDR3 extends over 14 amino acids. Germline-derived CDR1 and CDR2 are SGHRS and YFSETQ. Trimming took 1 base from V and 1 from J, leaving 7 bases between them. The chain's CDR3 is CASSLSAGTDTQYF. In DNA form, the CDR3 reads TGCGCCAGCAGCTTGTCCGCGGGCACAGATACGCAGTATTTT.

The J gene is TRBJ1-1, the V gene TRBV9, with D perhaps TRBD1 (5 bases). CDR3 length: 14 residues. The ends were cut back, 4 bases at V and 3 bases at J, with 13 bases in the middle. Germline CDR1 reads SGDLS; CDR2 reads YYNGEE. CDR3: CASSPGTGYTEAFF. The CDR3 DNA follows: TGTGCCAGCAGCCCGGGGACCGGTTACACTGAAGCTTTCTTT.

V gene TRBV6-6 combines with J gene TRBJ2-2, with D possibly TRBD2 on 6 matching bases. The CDR3 has 15 residues. Germline-derived CDR1 and CDR2 are MNHNY and SVGAGI (reference sequence). Trimming shortened V by 4 bases and J by 4 bases, and 13 bases separated the two germline ends. This chain's CDR3 is CASSFQGGSTGELFF. CDR3 nucleotides: TGTGCCAGCAGTTTCCAGGGAGGCTCCACCGGGGAGCTGTTTTTT.

The V gene is TRBV28, the J gene TRBJ2-1, with TRBD2 as a possible D gene (6 bases). The CDR3 has 17 residues. V was pared by 3 bases and J by 9 bases, with 24 bases between. Germline lookup yields CDR1 MDHEN and CDR2 SYDVKM. Here the CDR3 DNA reads TGTGCCAGCAGTTTCCTATTACCGGGACTCGGCTGGGGTGAGCAGTTCTTC. It is translated as CASSFLLPGLGWGEQFF.

The J gene is TRBJ1-5, the V gene TRBV6-2 or TRBV6-3; the match to TRBD1 covers 12 bases. Germline CDR1 reads MNHEY; CDR2 reads SVGEGT. CDR3 length: 15 residues. The ends lost 6 bases at V and 6 bases at J; junction bases unmatched: 6. The CDR3 region is CASSLGQGASQPQHF. For the CDR3, the DNA is TGTGCCAGCAGCCTGGGACAGGGGGCCAGTCAGCCCCAGCATTTT.

The V and J genes are TRBV11-1 and TRBJ2-1; D tentatively fits TRBD1 or TRBD2 (5 bases each). Germline CDR1 is SGHAT and CDR2 is FQDESV (reference sequence). Deletions cut 5 bases from V and 0 bases from J, with 11 bases between. The CDR3 extends over 15 amino acids. CDR3 protein: CASSLGRNSYNEQFF. As DNA, the CDR3 is TGTGCCAGCAGCCTGGGACGGAACTCCTACAATGAGCAGTTCTTC.

V usage is TRBV28 and J usage is TRBJ1-5; possible D gene TRBD1, 6 bases. This CDR3 spans 14 amino acids. CDR1 MDHEN and CDR2 SYDVKM come from the germline V gene. The V and J ends lost 5 bases and 7 bases respectively, with 15 bases between them. As DNA, the CDR3 is TGTGCCAGCAGTCTTATAGGGGGGGGACAGCCCCAGCATTTT. It specifies CASSLIGGGQPQHF.

The chain carries TRBV9 and TRBJ2-7, with TRBD1 matching 10 bases. Germline V gene lookup returns CDR1 SGDLS and CDR2 YYNGEE. The V gene end was trimmed by 4 bases and the J gene end by 6 bases; junction bases not matched to a gene: 10. CDR3 length: 15 amino acids. The CDR3 DNA is TGTGCCAGCAGCCCCCAAGACAGGGGGCTGGGCGAGCAGTACTTC. Its protein product is CASSPQDRGLGEQYF. The full variable domain, rest sourced from reference TRBV9 and TRBJ2-7, is DSGVTQTPKHLITATGQRVTLRCSPRSGDLSVYWYQQSLDQGLQFLIQYYNGEERAKGNILERFSAQQFPDLHSELNLSSLELGDSALYFCASSPQDRGLGEQYFGPGTRLTVT.